What follows are 4 T cell receptor beta chains derived from one specimen sequenced in a study of blood T cell repertoires in COVID-19. TCRdb's table, derived via immunoSEQ multiplex PCR, lists solely in-frame clones and lacks some. The sample has about 140,000 clones, about 76% seen once. Source material: peripheral blood. The source is a human donor in a cohort sampled during active COVID-19.

V gene TRBV11-3 combines with J gene TRBJ2-3; D may be TRBD1 (6 bases). V shed 4 bases and J shed 7 bases, with 12 bases lying between them. The CDR3 has 13 amino acids. The germline CDR1 and CDR2 sequences are SGHNT and YENEEA. The CDR3 DNA is TGTGCCAGCAGCTCCACAGGGTCAAATACGCAGTATTTT. Its protein product is CASSSTGSNTQYF.

For this clone: Within the sample, other DNA sequences also encode this same CDR3. The V gene is TRBV4-3, the J gene TRBJ2-1; 8 bases agree with TRBD1. Germline CDR1 reads LGHNA; CDR2 reads YSLEER. J was trimmed by 3 bases and V by 1 base; bases with no gene match: 14. This CDR3 is built from 19 residues. The chain's CDR3 is CASSQGTGRADGIYNEQFF. The CDR3 nucleotides are TGCGCCAGCAGCCAAGGGACAGGGAGAGCGGACGGGATCTACAATGAGCAGTTCTTC.

The V gene is TRBV7-2, the J gene TRBJ2-7; 10 nucleotides align to TRBD2. Germline V gives CDR1 SGHTA, CDR2 FQGNSA. V lost 4 bases and J lost 3; bases outside the gene matches: 6. This CDR3 spans 15 amino acids. The CDR3 sequence: CASSYWTSGSYEQYF. In DNA, the CDR3 is TGTGCCAGCAGCTACTGGACTAGCGGAAGCTACGAGCAGTACTTC.

The chain is built from TRBV6-5 and TRBJ2-7; TRBD1 is a possible D gene (5 bases). CDR1 and CDR2 (germline): MNHEY, SVGAGI. V was pared by 4 bases and J by 3 bases, with 13 bases between. The CDR3 length is 14 residues. DNA of the CDR3: TGTGCCAGCAGTTCAGGGAAGAAGGGCTACGAGCAGTACTTC. Translation gives CASSSGKKGYEQYF.